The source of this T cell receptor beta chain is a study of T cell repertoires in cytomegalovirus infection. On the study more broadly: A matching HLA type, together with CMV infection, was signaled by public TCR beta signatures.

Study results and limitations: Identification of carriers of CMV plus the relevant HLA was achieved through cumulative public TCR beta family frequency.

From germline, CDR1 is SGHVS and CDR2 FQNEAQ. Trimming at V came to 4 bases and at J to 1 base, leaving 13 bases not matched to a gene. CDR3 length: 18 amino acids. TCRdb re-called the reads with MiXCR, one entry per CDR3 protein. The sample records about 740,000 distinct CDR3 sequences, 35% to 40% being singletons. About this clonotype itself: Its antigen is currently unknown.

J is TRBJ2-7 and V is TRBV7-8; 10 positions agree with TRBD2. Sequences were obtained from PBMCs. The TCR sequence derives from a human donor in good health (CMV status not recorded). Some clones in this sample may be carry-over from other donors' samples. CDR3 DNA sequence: TGTGCCAGCAGCTCGAATGGCCCCCGGACTAGCGGTTCCTACGAGCAGTACTTC. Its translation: CASSSNGPRTSGSYEQYF.